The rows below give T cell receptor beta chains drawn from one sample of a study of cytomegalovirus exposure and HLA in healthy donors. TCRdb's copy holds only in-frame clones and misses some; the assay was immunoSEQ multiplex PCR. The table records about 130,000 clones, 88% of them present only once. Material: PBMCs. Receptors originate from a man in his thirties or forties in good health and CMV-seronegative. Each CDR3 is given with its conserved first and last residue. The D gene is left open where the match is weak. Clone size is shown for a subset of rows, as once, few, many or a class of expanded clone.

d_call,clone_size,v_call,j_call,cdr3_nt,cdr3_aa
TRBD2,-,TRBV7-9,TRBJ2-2,TGTGCCCTATCGGTCGGGCTAGCGGGAGTTGGTGACACCGGGGAGCTGTTTTTT,CALSVGLAGVGDTGELFF
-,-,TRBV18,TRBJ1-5,TGTGCCAGCTCCCCGCAGGAAGATCAGCCCCAGCATTTT,CASSPQEDQPQHF
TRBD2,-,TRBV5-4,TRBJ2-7,TGTGCCAGCAGCATGAGCGGGAGGGCCTACGAGCAGTACTTC,CASSMSGRAYEQYF
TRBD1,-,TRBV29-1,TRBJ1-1,TGCAGCGCTGAAGCCCCGGGACAGGTTGAAGCTTTCTTT,CSAEAPGQVEAFF
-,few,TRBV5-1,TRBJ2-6,TGCGCCAGCAGCTTGACAGTTGGGGCCAACGTCCTGACTTTC,CASSLTVGANVLTF
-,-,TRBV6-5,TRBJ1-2,TGTGCCAGCAGCAGGGGCGTAAGCTATGGCTACACCTTC,CASSRGVSYGYTF
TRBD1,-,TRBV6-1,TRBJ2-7,TGTGCCAGCAGGCCCGGGACAGCCCTCTACGAGCAGTACTTC,CASRPGTALYEQYF
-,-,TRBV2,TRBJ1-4,TGTGCCAGCAGTGCTTCTTACGGGGGGGGAAATGAAAAACTGTTTTTT,CASSASYGGGNEKLFF
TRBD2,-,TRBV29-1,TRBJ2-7,TGCAGCGTTGTGAACCCCGCCAGGACTAGTACCTACGAGCAGTACTTC,CSVVNPARTSTYEQYF
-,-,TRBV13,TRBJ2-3,TGTGCCAGCAGCTTAGGCCGGTTAGATACGCAGTATTTT,CASSLGRLDTQYF
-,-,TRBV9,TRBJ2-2,TGTGCCAGCAGCGACAGTTTTGCACCCACCGGGGAGCTGTTTTTT,CASSDSFAPTGELFF
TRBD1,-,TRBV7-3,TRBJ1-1,TGTGCCAGCAGCCGGACGGCAGGGGGCTTTTCAAACACTGAAGCTTTCTTT,CASSRTAGGFSNTEAFF
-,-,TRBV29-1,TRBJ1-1,TGCAGCGTCCGGGTCCTTAACACTGAAGCTTTCTTT,CSVRVLNTEAFF
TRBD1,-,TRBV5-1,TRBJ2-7,TGCGCCAGCAGCCCAGGGACAGGGGGTTTGTACGAGCAGTACTTC,CASSPGTGGLYEQYF
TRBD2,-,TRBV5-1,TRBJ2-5,TGCGCCAGCAGCTTTTTTCGCGGGAGCGGGACCCAGTACTTC,CASSFFRGSGTQYF
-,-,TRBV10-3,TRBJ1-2,TGTGCCATCAGTGACAGATTGGCATATGGCTACACCTTC,CAISDRLAYGYTF
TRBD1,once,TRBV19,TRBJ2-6,TGTGCCAGTAGTCCCTTACAGGGGAGCGGGGCCAACGTCCTGACTTTC,CASSPLQGSGANVLTF
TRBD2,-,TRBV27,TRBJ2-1,TGTGCCAGCAGTTTATCGCTAGCGGGAGGGCCTAGGGATGAGCAGTTCTTC,CASSLSLAGGPRDEQFF
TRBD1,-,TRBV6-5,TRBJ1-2,TGTGCCATAAAAAGGGGGCAGCGGGACTATGGCTACACCTTC,CAIKRGQRDYGYTF
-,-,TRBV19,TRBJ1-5,TGTGCCAGTCAATTAGGGGAGGCGCCCCAGCATTTT,CASQLGEAPQHF
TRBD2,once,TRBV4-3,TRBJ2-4,TGCGCCAGCAGCCAAAGGGTCAGGCGGGAGTGGGACATTCAGTACTTC,CASSQRVRREWDIQYF
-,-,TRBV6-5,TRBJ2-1,TGTGCCAGCAGTTACCGCGGACTTTCCTACAATGAGCAGTTCTTC,CASSYRGLSYNEQFF
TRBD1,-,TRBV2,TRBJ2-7,TGTGCCAGCAGTCTAACCGGACAGGGAGCCTACGAGCAGTACTTC,CASSLTGQGAYEQYF
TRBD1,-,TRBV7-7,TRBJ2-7,TGTGCCAGCAGCCCCGGGACAGCAGCCTACGAGCAGTACTTC,CASSPGTAAYEQYF
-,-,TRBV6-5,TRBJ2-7,TGTGCCAGCAGTTACTCCGGAACCACAGGGTACGAGCAGTACTTC,CASSYSGTTGYEQYF
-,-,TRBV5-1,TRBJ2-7,TGCGCCAGCAGCGACCCCGGCGGGGCAGAGCAGTACTTC,CASSDPGGAEQYF
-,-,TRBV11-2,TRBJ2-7,TGTGCCAGCGGCATGACAGGCTTGGGCTACGAGCAGTACTTC,CASGMTGLGYEQYF
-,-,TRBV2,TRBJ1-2,TGTGCCAGCAGTGCTGCGGATAACTATGGCTACACCTTC,CASSAADNYGYTF
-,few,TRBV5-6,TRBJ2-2,TGTGCCAGCAGCTTAACGGGGATGGGATTTACCGGGGAGCTGTTTTTT,CASSLTGMGFTGELFF
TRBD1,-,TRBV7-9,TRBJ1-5,TGTGCCAGCAGTCCCGACAGGGGGAATCAGCCCCAGCATTTT,CASSPDRGNQPQHF
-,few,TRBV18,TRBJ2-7,TGTGCCAGCTCACCAGCTAGCAGGAGCTCCTACGAGCAGTACTTC,CASSPASRSSYEQYF
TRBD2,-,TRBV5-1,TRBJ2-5,TGCGCCAGCAGCCGAGTAGCGGGGTTTCAAGAGACCCAGTACTTC,CASSRVAGFQETQYF
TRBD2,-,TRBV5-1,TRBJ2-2,TGCGCCAGCAGGAGGGCGGGAGGGCCGAACACCGGGGAGCTGTTTTTT,CASRRAGGPNTGELFF
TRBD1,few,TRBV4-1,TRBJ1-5,TGCGCCAGCAGCCAAGATCAGGGACAGGAGCAGCCCCAGCATTTT,CASSQDQGQEQPQHF
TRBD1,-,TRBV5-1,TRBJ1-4,TGCGCCAGCAGCTTGGCCGGACAGGGGAAAAATGAAAAACTGTTTTTT,CASSLAGQGKNEKLFF
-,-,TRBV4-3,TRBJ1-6,TGCGCCAGCAGCCGGGGAGGGGAGGCCGAGGGGCCCCTCCACTTT,CASSRGGEAEGPLHF
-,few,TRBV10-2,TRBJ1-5,TGCGCCAGCAGTGAAGGGACAACCTCTAATCAGCCCCAGCATTTT,CASSEGTTSNQPQHF
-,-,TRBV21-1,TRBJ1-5,TGTGCCAGCAGCAAAGCGCTCGGTCAGCCCCAGCATTTT,CASSKALGQPQHF
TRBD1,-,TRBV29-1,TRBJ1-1,TGCAGCGTTGGCAGGACAGGGGGCTCCTTGAACACTGAAGCTTTCTTT,CSVGRTGGSLNTEAFF
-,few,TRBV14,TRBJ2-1,TGTGCCAGCAGCCCGAATAGCGGCAAGAGCTCCTACAATGAGCAGTTCTTC,CASSPNSGKSSYNEQFF
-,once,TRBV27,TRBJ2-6,TGTGCCAGCAGTTCTAGCAGGTGGGGTGACTCTGGGGCCAACGTCCTGACTTTC,CASSSSRWGDSGANVLTF
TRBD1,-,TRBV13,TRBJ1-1,TGTGCCAGCAGCCTACCCCGGGACAGGGGATGGGACACTGAAGCTTTCTTT,CASSLPRDRGWDTEAFF
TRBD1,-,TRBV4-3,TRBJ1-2,TGCGCCAGCAGCCAAGACTACGGGACAGGGTACTATGGCTACACCTTC,CASSQDYGTGYYGYTF
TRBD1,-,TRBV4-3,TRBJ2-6,TGCGCCAGCAGTCAGGGGGCTGGGGCCAACGTCCTGACTTTC,CASSQGAGANVLTF
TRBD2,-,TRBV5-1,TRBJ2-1,TGCGCCAGCAGCGGACCGGGACTAGCGGAGGACAATGAGCAGTTCTTC,CASSGPGLAEDNEQFF
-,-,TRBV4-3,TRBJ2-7,TGCGCCAGCAGCCACAGGACAGACTCCTACGAGCAGTACTTC,CASSHRTDSYEQYF
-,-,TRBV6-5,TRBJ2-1,TGTGCCAGCACGGCGGGCCCTGAGCAGTTCTTC,CASTAGPEQFF
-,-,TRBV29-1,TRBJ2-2,TGCAGCGTCGAGAGCACCGGGGAGCTGTTTTTT,CSVESTGELFF
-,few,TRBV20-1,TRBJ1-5,TGCAGTGTAAGCAATCAGCCCCAGCATTTT,CSVSNQPQHF
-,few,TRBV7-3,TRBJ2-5,TGTGCCAGCAGCTTAACGATTACTAGTTTTGAGACCCAGTACTTC,CASSLTITSFETQYF
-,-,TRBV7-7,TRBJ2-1,TGTGCCAGCAGCCAAATTGAGGCGGGGCTCGGTGAGCAGTTCTTC,CASSQIEAGLGEQFF
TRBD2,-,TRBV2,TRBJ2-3,TGTGCCAGCTGTACTAGCGGGACCGATACGCAGTATTTT,CASCTSGTDTQYF
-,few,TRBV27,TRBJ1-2,TGTGCCAGCAGCGCTCGGACAGACTATGGCTACACCTTC,CASSARTDYGYTF